This T cell receptor (beta chain) was identified in a study of T cell responses to AZD1222 COVID-19 vaccine. Worth noting for this clone: The antigen is not known.

Findings of the study overall: Epitopes outside B.1.351 and B.1.1.7 mutated regions reportedly drew nearly half of spike TCRs. Sampled repertoires all dated from after the peak T cell response.

The CDR3 covers 19 residues. CDR1 SEHNR and CDR2 FQNEAQ come from the germline V gene (reference sequence). The V gene lost 5 bases and the J gene lost 7 bases, with 32 bases spanning the gap. Here immunoSEQ multiplex PCR was the method, and the copy in TCRdb shows in-frame clones only, minus some. The table includes some 39,000 clones, 80% to 95% detected once. This TCR was sampled from an adult who received the AZD1222 COVID-19 vaccine. The chain couples TRBV7-9 to TRBJ2-5; D is undetermined. The sequencing here drew on peripheral blood, taken 28 days after the second AZD1222 dose. The CDR3 sequence is CASSLDDQSGRIRGRTQYF. The CDR3 nucleotides are TGTGCCAGCAGCCTCGATGACCAATCCGGCCGAATCCGAGGCCGGACCCAGTACTTC. The full variable domain, completed using reference TRBV7-9 and TRBJ2-5, is DTGVSQNPRHKITKRGQNVTFRCDPISEHNRLYWYRQTLGQGPEFLTYFQNEAQLEKSRLLSDRFSAERPKGSFSTLEIQRTEQGDSAMYLCASSLDDQSGRIRGRTQYFGPGTRLLVL.